Listed below are T cell receptor beta chains from one sample, sequenced in a study of Ad26.COV2.S vaccination and SARS-CoV-2 variants. Data came from immunoSEQ multiplex PCR; TCRdb stores just in-frame clones and leaves some out. The sample contains 300,000 to 350,000 clones, under 90% of which appear only once. Source: peripheral blood, taken in a trial of Ad26.COV2.S vaccine versus placebo. The receptors originated from a person between 18 and 59 years old who received the Ad26.COV2.S COVID-19 vaccine or a placebo. The CDR3 runs from the conserved cysteine through the conserved F or W. A D gene is named only where the DNA matches it firmly. For some rows the clone size is stated as once, few or many, or as a class when expanded; others skip it.

>-|14|-|TRBJ2-2|TRBV24-1
TGTGCCACCAGTGACAGGGTGTTCTCCGGGGAGCTGTTTTTT
CATSDRVFSGELFF
>-|14|-|TRBJ1-6|TRBV19
TGTGCCAGTAAACACAGCTCCTATAATTCACCCCTCCACTTT
CASKHSSYNSPLHF
>-|17|-|TRBJ2-2|TRBV13
TGTGCCAGCAGCACCTTGAACTGGGACTTCCCCACCGGGGAGCTGTTTTTT
CASSTLNWDFPTGELFF
>-|13|-|TRBJ1-4|TRBV9
TGTGCCAGCAGCGTTGGGGGAGATGAAAAACTGTTTTTT
CASSVGGDEKLFF
>-|13|-|TRBJ2-2|TRBV9
TGTGCCAGCAGCGTTACCGGGACCGGGGAGCTGTTTTTT
CASSVTGTGELFF
>-|12|-|TRBJ1-4|TRBV3-1/TRBV3-2
TGTGCCAGCAGCCATACGGCTGAAAAACTGTTTTTT
CASSHTAEKLFF
>-|17|-|TRBJ2-3|TRBV7-6
TGTGCCAGCAGCCTCACGGGGCTAGCCCCCGCCCCAGATACGCAGTATTTT
CASSLTGLAPAPDTQYF
>-|14|-|TRBJ2-1|TRBV7-8
TGTGCCAGCAGCTTAACAGAACGATACAATGAGCAGTTCTTC
CASSLTERYNEQFF
>-|15|TRBD1|TRBJ1-1|TRBV6-1
TGTGCCAGCAGTGATTATGGGACAGGGAACACTGAAGCTTTCTTT
CASSDYGTGNTEAFF
>once|18|-|TRBJ1-2|TRBV7-2
TGTGCCAGCAGCTTACCAAATACCCAAATGACAGCTAACTATGGCTACACCTTC
CASSLPNTQMTANYGYTF
>-|11|-|TRBJ1-1|TRBV19
TGTGCCACCCAATTAAACACTGAAGCTTTCTTT
CATQLNTEAFF
>-|15|TRBD2|TRBJ2-5|TRBV5-1
TGCGCCAGCAGCTTGCCAGCGGGAGTCCAAGAGACCCAGTACTTC
CASSLPAGVQETQYF
>-|17|TRBD2|TRBJ2-2|TRBV9
TGTGCCAGCAGCGTAGGCCTAGCGGGAGGGCCTGACGGGGAGCTGTTTTTT
CASSVGLAGGPDGELFF
>-|15|TRBD1|TRBJ1-1|TRBV6-5
TGTGCCAGCAGTCCCAAAAAGGGGGCGCAAGCTGAAGCTTTCTTT
CASSPKKGAQAEAFF
>-|15|TRBD2|TRBJ2-3|TRBV18
TGTGCCAGCTCGCCCAGCGGGGGGGACACAGATACGCAGTATTTT
CASSPSGGDTDTQYF
>-|16|-|TRBJ2-7|TRBV6-5
TGTGCCAGCAGTTACTCAGTTTTACGACACTCCTACGAGCAGTACTTC
CASSYSVLRHSYEQYF
>-|15|TRBD2|TRBJ2-1|TRBV4-3
TGCGCCAGCAGCCAAACTAGCGGGGTGTTCAATGAGCAGTTCTTC
CASSQTSGVFNEQFF
>-|15|-|TRBJ1-2|TRBV27
TGTGCCAGCAGTGTGGATAGAGTGGGGTACTATGGCTACACCTTC
CASSVDRVGYYGYTF
>-|16|TRBD2|TRBJ2-1|TRBV7-3
TGTGCCAGCAGCCAACAAGGGACTAGCAGCTACAATGAGCAGTTCTTC
CASSQQGTSSYNEQFF
>-|12|-|TRBJ1-3|TRBV12-3/TRBV12-4
TGTGCCCGACCCAGCTCTGGAAACACCATATATTTT
CARPSSGNTIYF
>-|14|-|TRBJ1-2|TRBV21-1
TGTGCCAGCAGCAAAGAAGTGGACACGTCTGGCTACACCTTC
CASSKEVDTSGYTF
>-|16|-|TRBJ1-1|TRBV3-1/TRBV3-2
TGTGCCAGCAGCCTAGGGCCCTTCGGGATGAACACTGAAGCTTTCTTT
CASSLGPFGMNTEAFF
>-|15|-|TRBJ2-3|TRBV27
TGTGCCAGCAGCACTACGCCGGGACTCGCAGATACGCAGTATTTT
CASSTTPGLADTQYF
>-|18|-|TRBJ1-2|TRBV21-1
TGTGCCAGCACCCCTGGACGGCAGACCCTATTGACGAACTATGGCTACACCTTC
CASTPGRQTLLTNYGYTF
>-|13|-|TRBJ2-1|TRBV19
TGTGCCAGTAGGCTGTGGGGGGAAGGTGAGCAGTTCTTC
CASRLWGEGEQFF
>-|15|-|TRBJ1-4|TRBV10-3
TGTGCCATCAGTGAGTCCGATGGGTTCAGTGGAAAACTGTTTTTT
CAISESDGFSGKLFF
>-|13|-|TRBJ1-1|TRBV19
TGTGCCACCGAGGGCAGGGAGGGCACTGAAGCTTTCTTT
CATEGREGTEAFF
>-|14|-|TRBJ2-7|TRBV3-1/TRBV3-2
TGTGCCAGCAGCCAAGAGCCCACTCCTAACGAGCAGTACTTC
CASSQEPTPNEQYF
>-|14|-|TRBJ2-4|TRBV7-2
TGTGCCAGCAGCCCAGACCGGGGGTACTACATTCAGTACTTC
CASSPDRGYYIQYF
>-|14|TRBD1|TRBJ1-4|TRBV19
TGTGCCAGTAGTATTGGGACAGGGGTTGAAAAACTGTTTTTT
CASSIGTGVEKLFF
>-|15|-|TRBJ1-4|TRBV4-3
TGCGCCAGCAGCCACTTCCTGGGGGCTAATGAAAAACTGTTTTTT
CASSHFLGANEKLFF
>-|14|TRBD1|TRBJ2-5|TRBV27
TGTGCCAGCAGTTTGCCCGGGACAGGGAAGACCCAGTACTTC
CASSLPGTGKTQYF
>-|14|-|TRBJ2-3|TRBV3-1/TRBV3-2
TGTGCCAGCAGCCAAGGCGGAGTCACAGATACGCAGTATTTT
CASSQGGVTDTQYF
>-|16|TRBD1|TRBJ1-2|TRBV5-4
TGTGCCAGCAGCATAGGGACAGAGTACCTAAACTATGGCTACACCTTC
CASSIGTEYLNYGYTF
>few|14|-|TRBJ1-2|TRBV21-1
TGTGCCAGCAGCCGCCGGACGGTGTCAACTGGCTACACCTTC
CASSRRTVSTGYTF
>-|15|-|TRBJ1-2|TRBV19
TGTGCCAGTAGTATAGAACTGACAGGTCGGAGTGGCTACACCTTC
CASSIELTGRSGYTF
>-|14|-|TRBJ1-2|TRBV5-4
TGTGCCAGCAGCCTATCGGGGCTCGACTATGGCTACACCTTC
CASSLSGLDYGYTF